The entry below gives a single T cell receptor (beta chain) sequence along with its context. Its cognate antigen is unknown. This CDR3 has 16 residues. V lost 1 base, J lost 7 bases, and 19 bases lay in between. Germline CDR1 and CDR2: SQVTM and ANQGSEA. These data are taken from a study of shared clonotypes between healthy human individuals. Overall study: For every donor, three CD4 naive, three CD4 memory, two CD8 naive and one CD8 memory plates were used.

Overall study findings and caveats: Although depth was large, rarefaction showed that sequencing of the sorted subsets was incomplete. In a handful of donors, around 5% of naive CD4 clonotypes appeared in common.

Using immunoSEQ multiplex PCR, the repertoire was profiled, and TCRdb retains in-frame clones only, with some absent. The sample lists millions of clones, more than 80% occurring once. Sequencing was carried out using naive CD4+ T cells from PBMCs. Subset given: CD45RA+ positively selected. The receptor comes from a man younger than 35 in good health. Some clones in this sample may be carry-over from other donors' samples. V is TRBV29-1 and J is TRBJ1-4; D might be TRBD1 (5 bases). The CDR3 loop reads CSVEVGPAATGEKLFF. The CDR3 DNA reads TGCAGCGTTGAAGTGGGGCCGGCAGCCACGGGTGAAAAACTGTTTTTT.